These T cell receptor beta chains were read from a single sample in a study of T cells in Graves' hyperthyroidism and ophthalmopathy. TCRdb redid the calling of the multiplex PCR reads with MiXCR, one entry per CDR3 protein. The sample has 600,000 to 850,000 distinct CDR3 sequences; 18% are singletons. The sequenced material came from blood. All receptors derive from a woman aged 50 to 65 with Graves' hyperthyroidism that later progressed to Graves' ophthalmopathy. Both conserved end residues are part of each CDR3. Each record gives: clone size, J gene, V gene, D gene, CDR3 protein, CDR3 DNA. D genes are given only for firm matches. Where a row states a size, it is once, few, many or the class of an expanded clone; other rows omit it.

>NA|TRBJ2-7|TRBV7-2|NA
CASSLRTLSAYEQYF
TGTGCCAGCAGCTTAAGGACGTTGAGCGCCTACGAGCAGTACTTC
>few|TRBJ1-1|TRBV6-1|TRBD1
CAAKGTGGARAFF
TGTGCCGCTAAGGGAACAGGGGGCGCAAGGGCTTTCTTT
>many|TRBJ2-4|TRBV2|TRBD1
CASTLDREAENIQYF
TGTGCCAGCACCCTGGACAGGGAAGCGGAAAACATTCAGTACTTC
>few|TRBJ2-5|TRBV18|NA
CASSPTGLAKETQYF
TGTGCCAGCTCTCCCACGGGTCTCGCTAAAGAGACCCAGTACTTC
>NA|TRBJ1-2|TRBV7-9|NA
CASSPTTVTGYTF
TGTGCCAGCAGCCCCACCACAGTGACGGGCTACACCTTC
>NA|TRBJ1-2|TRBV12-3/TRBV12-4|NA
CASSLNGKGYGYTF
TGTGCCAGCAGTTTGAACGGTAAAGGATACGGCTACACCTTC
>NA|TRBJ2-2|TRBV10-2|TRBD1
CASTGTGVNTGELFF
TGCGCCAGCACCGGGACAGGGGTGAACACCGGGGAGCTGTTTTTT
>NA|TRBJ1-4|TRBV3-1|NA
CASSQGSLGKLFF
TGTGCCAGCAGCCAAGGGAGCCTAGGAAAACTGTTTTTT
>NA|TRBJ1-1|TRBV5-4|TRBD1
CASSSQGASGRTEAFF
TGTGCCAGCAGCTCGCAGGGGGCGAGCGGTCGGACTGAAGCTTTCTTT
>few|TRBJ2-5|TRBV10-3|NA
CAIKGVGAQETQYF
TGTGCCATCAAGGGTGTCGGGGCGCAAGAGACCCAGTACTTC
>many|TRBJ2-3|TRBV2|NA
CASRGRGRADTQYF
TGTGCCAGCAGAGGGCGGGGGCGGGCAGATACGCAGTATTTT
>NA|TRBJ2-1|TRBV14|NA
CASSHSDYNEQFF
TGTGCCAGCAGCCACAGCGACTACAATGAGCAGTTCTTC
>NA|TRBJ2-5|TRBV10-3|NA
CAISGRSGGGEGQETQYF
TGTGCCATCAGTGGGCGGTCTGGTGGGGGCGAAGGGCAAGAGACCCAGTACTTC
>NA|TRBJ2-5|TRBV14|NA
CASSQVGIWETQYF
TGTGCCAGCAGCCAAGTAGGGATTTGGGAGACCCAGTACTTC
>many|TRBJ1-2|TRBV3-1|NA
CASSRGTHGYTF
TGTGCCAGCAGCCGGGGGACTCACGGCTACACCTTC
>few|TRBJ2-5|TRBV20-1|NA
CSARVGGHTQETQYF
TGCAGTGCTAGGGTCGGGGGACATACACAAGAGACCCAGTACTTC
>many|TRBJ1-2|TRBV11-2|NA
CASSPGRGYVYGYTF
TGTGCCAGCAGCCCAGGAAGAGGTTACGTCTATGGCTACACCTTC
>many|TRBJ1-4|TRBV2|NA
CASSGAGTTNEKLFF
TGTGCCAGCAGCGGCGCCGGGACAACGAATGAAAAACTGTTTTTT
>many|TRBJ2-7|TRBV20-1|TRBD2
CSARSTTSGLSSYEQYF
TGCAGTGCTAGATCGACGACTAGCGGGTTGAGCTCCTACGAGCAGTACTTC
>NA|TRBJ2-1|TRBV7-6|TRBD2
CASRSTSGGFYNEQFF
TGTGCCAGCCGATCGACTAGCGGGGGCTTCTACAATGAGCAGTTCTTC
>NA|TRBJ1-4|TRBV15|NA
CATSRDRVSVGLFF
TGTGCCACCAGCAGAGATCGAGTTTCAGTCGGACTGTTTTTT
>few|TRBJ1-5|TRBV20-1|TRBD1
CSARDLRGLQPQHF
TGCAGTGCTAGAGATTTGAGGGGGCTTCAGCCCCAGCATTTT
>many|TRBJ1-1|TRBV27|NA
CASSLSGTISGTEAFF
TGTGCCAGCAGTTTATCTGGCACCATCTCCGGCACTGAAGCTTTCTTT
>NA|TRBJ2-2|TRBV30|TRBD2
CAWWGSGGLSGELFF
TGTGCCTGGTGGGGGAGCGGGGGCCTTAGCGGGGAGCTGTTTTTT
>few|TRBJ2-7|TRBV6-2/TRBV6-3|NA
CASSYFRSYEQYF
TGTGCCAGCAGTTACTTTCGCTCCTACGAGCAGTACTTC
>NA|TRBJ1-3|TRBV12-3/TRBV12-4|NA
CASSLVAGTGNTIYF
TGTGCCAGCAGTTTAGTGGCAGGGACTGGAAACACCATATATTTT
>many|TRBJ1-2|TRBV19|NA
CASSRQRVTYGYTF
TGTGCCAGTAGCAGACAGCGTGTTACCTATGGCTACACCTTC
>many|TRBJ1-2|TRBV11-2|NA
CASSFALPAGVRGYGYTF
TGTGCCAGCAGCTTCGCACTCCCGGCAGGGGTTAGGGGCTATGGCTACACCTTC
>few|TRBJ2-7|TRBV19|TRBD1
CASSPQGQGGYEQYF
TGTGCCAGTAGTCCCCAGGGACAGGGCGGCTACGAGCAGTACTTC
>NA|TRBJ1-2|TRBV20-1|NA
CSARVPGTGTIGYTF
TGCAGTGCTAGGGTCCCTGGGACGGGAACTATAGGCTACACCTTC
>many|TRBJ2-1|TRBV5-1|TRBD1
CASSFGGQVSSYNEQFF
TGCGCCAGCAGCTTTGGGGGACAGGTTAGCTCCTACAATGAGCAGTTCTTC
>few|TRBJ2-2|TRBV20-1|TRBD2
CSASGGGTGELFF
TGCAGTGCTAGCGGGGGGGGAACCGGGGAGCTGTTTTTT
>many|TRBJ1-1|TRBV6-1|NA
CASRPGVPTEAFF
TGTGCCAGCAGGCCAGGAGTCCCCACTGAAGCTTTCTTT
>many|TRBJ2-3|TRBV20-1|NA
CSAPISGNTDTQYF
TGCAGTGCTCCTATTTCAGGGAACACAGATACGCAGTATTTT
>NA|TRBJ1-4|TRBV6-4|NA
CASSLVGGPNEKLFF
TGTGCCAGCAGTTTGGTGGGGGGACCTAATGAAAAACTGTTTTTT
>NA|TRBJ1-2|TRBV4-1|TRBD1
CASSLGQDGYGYTF
TGCGCCAGCAGCCTAGGACAGGATGGCTATGGCTACACCTTC
>few|TRBJ1-6|TRBV20-1|NA
CSASRFPYNSPLHF
TGCAGTGCTAGCCGATTCCCCTATAATTCACCCCTCCACTTT
>NA|TRBJ2-1|TRBV10-1|NA
CASSAQGGIGNEQFF
TGCGCCAGCAGTGCCCAGGGGGGGATTGGAAATGAGCAGTTCTTC
>few|TRBJ1-2|TRBV11-2|TRBD1
CASSSYFDRAHYGYTF
TGTGCCAGCAGCTCTTATTTCGACAGGGCCCATTATGGCTACACCTTC
>many|TRBJ2-1|TRBV12-3/TRBV12-4|NA
CASTPTHEQFF
TGTGCCAGCACCCCGACCCATGAGCAGTTCTTC